This paragraph covers one T cell receptor beta chain sequence. Its antigen remains unknown. The CDR3 totals 19 residues. V shed 3 bases, J shed 0 bases, and the junction held 13 bases outside the gene matches. The germline V gene encodes CDR1 LGHNA and CDR2 YNFKEQ. This sample is drawn from a study of siplizumab effects on memory and regulatory T cells. Study findings and constraints: Significantly reduced by siplizumab was the cumulative frequency of alloreactive sequences, namely those traceable to unstimulated CD4+ memory cells. Naive T cells appeared more varied than memory cells and looked like key alloresponse contributors. Proliferating siplizumab-cultured Tregs lacked confirmed suppressive function.

Assays were performed on 9.7 x 10^4 or so TCR templates per sample. The repertoire was sequenced with immunoSEQ multiplex PCR; TCRdb's copy has only in-frame clones and lacks some. The sample comprises 87,000 or so clones, approximately 90% of which are singletons, and over 12% rests with the top ten. The chain couples TRBV4-2 to TRBJ2-5; 10 nucleotides line up with TRBD2. The TCR originated in a human donor in good health. Material: CD4+ T cells sorted from blood. CDR3 protein: CASSQYTSGEGVYQETQYF. DNA of the CDR3: TGTGCCAGCAGCCAGTATACTAGCGGGGAGGGGGTCTACCAAGAGACCCAGTACTTC.